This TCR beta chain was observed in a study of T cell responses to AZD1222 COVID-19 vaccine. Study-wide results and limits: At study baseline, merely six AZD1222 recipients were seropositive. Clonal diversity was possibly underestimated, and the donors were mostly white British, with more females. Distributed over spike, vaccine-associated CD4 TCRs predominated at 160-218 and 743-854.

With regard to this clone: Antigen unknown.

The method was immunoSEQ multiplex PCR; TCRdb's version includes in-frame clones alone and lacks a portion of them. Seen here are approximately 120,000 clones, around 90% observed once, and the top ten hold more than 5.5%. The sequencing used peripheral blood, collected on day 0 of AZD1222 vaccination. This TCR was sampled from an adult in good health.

The CDR3: CASSLGTANTEAFF. In DNA form, the CDR3 reads TGCGCCAGCAGCCTAGGGACAGCGAACACTGAAGCTTTCTTT. This sequence joins TRBV4-3 and TRBJ1-1, with 7 positions matching TRBD1. The V gene's germline CDR1 is LGHNA and CDR2 YSLEER. V was pared by 4 bases and J by 1 base, with 3 bases of the junction left unmatched. This CDR3 region has 14 residues.